This T cell receptor beta chain was recovered during a study of CD8 T cells in Susac syndrome. Reverse transcription of roughly 0.5 to 1 ug RNA was carried out with random hexamers. Amplification of TCR beta CDR3 spanned 54 Vbeta and 13 Jbeta via immunoSEQ multiplex PCR. Each CDR3 protein is one row after TCRdb ran MiXCR on the immunoSEQ multiplex PCR reads. Altogether around 150,000 distinct CDR3 sequences are present, 90% to 97% being singletons, with the ten largest covering approximately 0.08%. In germline, CDR1 is DFQATT, CDR2 SNEGSKA (reference sequence). This CDR3 has 13 residues. V lost 5 bases, J lost 5 bases, and 5 bases stayed unmatched.

Sequences were obtained from CD4+ T cells from PBMCs. The genes are TRBV20-1 and TRBJ2-1; 8 bases fit TRBD1. The TCR comes from a human donor with Susac syndrome. CDR3 amino acids: CSALTGENNEQFF. The CDR3 region has the DNA TGCAGTGCTCTGACAGGGGAGAACAATGAGCAGTTCTTC.